This TCR beta chain was sequenced during a study of response to subunit inactivated influenza vaccine. TCRdb fed the RT-PCR reads into MiXCR, producing one record per CDR3 protein. Of 650,000 to 800,000 distinct CDR3 sequences in the sample, less than 20% were seen once. This clonotype turned up a few times. The sample consisted of PBMCs from blood, taken approximately 5 days after vaccination. The receptor's source is a middle-aged man who received an inactivated influenza vaccine.

The CDR3 reads CASSLRAQPGANVLTF. Written as DNA, the CDR3 is TGTGCCAGCAGCCTACGGGCCCAACCGGGGGCCAACGTCCTGACTTTC. The chain links TRBV7-8 to TRBJ2-6; D ambiguous. Germline CDR1 SGHVS, CDR2 FQNEAQ. V lost 5 bases, J lost 4 bases, and 15 bases lay in between. CDR3 length equals 16 residues.